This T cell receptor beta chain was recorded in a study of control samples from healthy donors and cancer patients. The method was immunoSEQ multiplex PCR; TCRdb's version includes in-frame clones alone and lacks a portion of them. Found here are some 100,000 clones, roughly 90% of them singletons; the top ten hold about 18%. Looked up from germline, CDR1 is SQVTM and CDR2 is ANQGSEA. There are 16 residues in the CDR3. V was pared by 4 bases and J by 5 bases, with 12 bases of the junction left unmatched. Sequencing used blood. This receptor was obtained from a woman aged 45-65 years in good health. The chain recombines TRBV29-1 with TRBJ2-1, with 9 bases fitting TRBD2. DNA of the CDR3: TGCAGCGTTGGGGGAACCGGGACTAGCCGACACAATGAGCAGTTCTTC. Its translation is CSVGGTGTSRHNEQFF.